Listed here are 16 T cell receptor beta chains from one sample, sequenced in a study of T cell responses to AZD1222 COVID-19 vaccine. Here immunoSEQ multiplex PCR was the method, and the copy in TCRdb shows in-frame clones only, minus some. The repertoire holds around 140,000 clones, with roughly 91% as singletons. Source: peripheral blood, taken on day 0 of AZD1222 vaccination. These receptors were collected from an adult in good health.

CDR3 region: CASSHLTGELFF. The CDR3 DNA is TGTGCCAGCAGCCACCTAACCGGGGAGCTGTTTTTT. V usage is TRBV6-2 or TRBV6-3 and J usage is TRBJ2-2; the D is unclear. Germline V lookup: CDR1 MNHEY, CDR2 SVGEGT. V was shortened by 6 bases and J by 5 bases, with 7 bases between the two germline ends. CDR3 size: 12 residues.

This rearrangement joins TRBV18 to TRBJ1-2; 12 bases agree with TRBD1. The V and J ends lost 6 bases and 9 bases, in that order; junction bases with no gene match: 8. The CDR3 has 14 residues. The V gene's germline CDR1 is KGHSH and CDR2 LQKENI. The CDR3 protein is CASSTGTGGESYTF. In nucleotides, the CDR3 is TGTGCCAGCTCGACCGGGACAGGGGGCGAGAGCTACACCTTC.

CDR3 in DNA: TGCGCCAGCAGCAATGACCCGGGGGCGCGCAGGATGGGCTACACCTTC. Translated, it gives CASSNDPGARRMGYTF. The chain combines TRBV5-1 with TRBJ1-2, with D possibly being TRBD1 (6 bases). Germline V lookup: CDR1 SGHRS, CDR2 YFSETQ. The CDR3 runs to 16 residues. Between the trimmed V and J ends, which lost 4 bases and 8 bases, there was a span of 24 bases.

V usage is TRBV6-6 and J usage is TRBJ1-1; D uncertain. Trimming stripped 2 bases from V and 3 bases from J, with 10 bases between. The CDR3 runs to 14 residues. CDR1 and CDR2 from the germline V gene are MNHNY and SVGAGI (reference sequence). CDR3 region: CASSYGQLDTEAFF. As DNA, the CDR3 is TGTGCCAGCAGTTACGGTCAGCTTGACACTGAAGCTTTCTTT.

The V call is TRBV7-9, the J call TRBJ1-2, with D possibly being TRBD1 (5 bases). Trimming cost V 2 bases and J 3 bases, with 13 bases left between them. This CDR3 has 15 amino acids. CDR1 SEHNR and CDR2 FQNEAQ come from the germline V gene (reference sequence). CDR3 in DNA: TGTGCCAGCAGCTTAACTGGAGGGGTTGACTATGGCTACACCTTC. Its translation: CASSLTGGVDYGYTF.

The gene calls are TRBV27 and TRBJ2-1, with D perhaps matching TRBD1 (6 bases). CDR1 and CDR2 (germline): MNHEY, SMNVEV (reference sequence). Trimming removed 2 bases at V and 9 bases at J, with 8 bases between. The CDR3 has 12 residues. The CDR3 loop reads CASSLTGSEQFF. In nucleotides, the CDR3 is TGTGCCAGCAGTTTAACAGGGAGTGAGCAGTTCTTC.

CDR3 region: CASSLAPGADGYTF. CDR3 sequence (DNA): TGCGCCAGCAGCTTGGCCCCGGGGGCTGATGGCTACACCTTC. The V gene is TRBV5-1, the J gene TRBJ1-2; tentative D call: TRBD1 (6 bases). Germline values: CDR1 SGHRS, CDR2 YFSETQ. V dropped 0 bases and J dropped 6 bases, with 12 bases sitting between them. CDR3 length equals 14 residues.

This sequence joins TRBV9 and TRBJ1-1; 9 bases fit TRBD1. The CDR3 sequence is 14 residues long. J was trimmed by 6 bases and V by 3 bases; bases with no gene match: 6. Germline loops: CDR1 SGDLS, CDR2 YYNGEE. CDR3 DNA sequence: TGTGCCAGCAGCGCGGGACAGGGAATCTCTGAAGCTTTCTTT. Translating gives CASSAGQGISEAFF. Supplemented by reference TRBV9 and TRBJ1-1, the full variable domain reads DSGVTQTPKHLITATGQRVTLRCSPRSGDLSVYWYQQSLDQGLQFLIQYYNGEERAKGNILERFSAQQFPDLHSELNLSSLELGDSALYFCASSAGQGISEAFFGQGTRLTVV.

V and J are TRBV6-1 and TRBJ1-1; TRBD1 is a possible D gene (5 bases). From germline, CDR1 is MNHNS and CDR2 SASEGT. This CDR3 has 15 residues. V dropped 0 bases and J dropped 2 bases, with 10 bases sitting between them. CDR3 bases: TGTGCCAGCAGTGAAGCGTTTGGGGCTAACACTGAAGCTTTCTTT. It yields the protein CASSEAFGANTEAFF.

V gene TRBV7-2 combines with J gene TRBJ1-1; D uncertain. The CDR3 has 13 residues. CDR1 is SGHTA and CDR2 is FQGNSA in the germline V gene. Trimming pared 5 bases from V and 0 bases from J, leaving 7 bases between. In nucleotides, the CDR3 is TGTGCCAGCAGCGTACAGATGAACACTGAAGCTTTCTTT. Translated: CASSVQMNTEAFF.

The J gene is TRBJ2-3, the V gene TRBV28; D is undetermined. This CDR3 has 11 amino acids. Germline V gene data show CDR1 as MDHEN and CDR2 as SYDVKM. The V end lost 8 bases, the J end lost 6 bases, and 9 bases lay between the germline ends. CDR3 amino acids: CASLRADTQYF. CDR3 bases: TGTGCCAGCCTCCGCGCGGATACGCAGTATTTT. Based on the CDR3 plus reference TRBV28 and TRBJ2-3, the full variable domain is DVKVTQSSRYLVKRTGEKVFLECVQDMDHENMFWYRQDPGLGLRLIYFSYDVKMKEKGDIPEGYSVSREKKERFSLILESASTNQTSMYLCASLRADTQYFGPGTRLTVL.

The gene calls are TRBV19 and TRBJ2-3; no definite D call. CDR1 LNHDA and CDR2 SQIVND come from the germline V gene (reference sequence). Trimming pared 5 bases from V and 2 bases from J, leaving 8 bases between. CDR3 length equals 13 residues. CDR3 sequence: CASSVEVTDTQYF. The DNA for the CDR3 is TGTGCCAGTAGTGTGGAAGTCACAGATACGCAGTATTTT.

The chain couples TRBV11-3 to TRBJ1-1; D perhaps matches TRBD1 (5 bases). Germline V lookup: CDR1 SGHNT, CDR2 YENEEA. The CDR3 is made up of 14 amino acids. The V and J ends lost 0 bases and 4 bases respectively, with 9 bases between them. The CDR3 DNA is TGTGCCAGCAGCTTAGATATGGGGGTCACTGAAGCTTTCTTT. It encodes CASSLDMGVTEAFF. Using reference TRBV11-3 and TRBJ1-1 for the parts outside the CDR3, the full variable domain is EAGVVQSPRYKIIEKKQPVAFWCNPISGHNTLYWYLQNLGQGPELLIRYENEEAVDDSQLPKDRFSAERLKGVDSTLKIQPAELGDSAVYLCASSLDMGVTEAFFGQGTRLTVV.

The rearrangement joins TRBV25-1 to TRBJ1-4; maybe TRBD1 (5 bases). Germline loops: CDR1 MGHDK, CDR2 SYGVNS. Deletions cut 2 bases from V and 6 bases from J, with 16 bases between. The CDR3 totals 16 residues. CDR3 nucleotides: TGTGCCAGCAGTGAACCCTCGGGACTGCGGTATGAAAAACTGTTTTTT. Translating it yields CASSEPSGLRYEKLFF.

The chain combines TRBV19 with TRBJ2-7; 8 nucleotides match TRBD1. The germline V gene encodes CDR1 LNHDA and CDR2 SQIVND (reference sequence). V shed 3 bases, J shed 4 bases, and the junction held 11 bases outside the gene matches. The CDR3 extends over 16 amino acids. The CDR3 region has the DNA TGTGCCAGTAGTATTTTGAAAGGGCAGGGGGCTTACGAGCAGTACTTC. Residues: CASSILKGQGAYEQYF.

The rearrangement links TRBV15 to TRBJ1-2, with TRBD1 identical over 9 bases. The length of the CDR3 is 14 residues. The J segment lost 7 bases and the V segment lost 1 base, leaving 4 bases of the junction unmatched. The germline V gene encodes CDR1 LNHNV and CDR2 YYDKDF (reference sequence). The CDR3 coding sequence is TGTGCCACCAGCAGAGCACAGGGGGCATTTGGCTACACCTTC. Amino acid sequence: CATSRAQGAFGYTF. Full variable domain (remainder filled in from reference TRBV15 and TRBJ1-2): DAMVIQNPRYQVTQFGKPVTLSCSQTLNHNVMYWYQQKSSQAPKLLFHYYDKDFNNEADTPDNFQSRRPNTSFCFLDIRSPGLGDTAMYLCATSRAQGAFGYTFGSGTRLTVV.